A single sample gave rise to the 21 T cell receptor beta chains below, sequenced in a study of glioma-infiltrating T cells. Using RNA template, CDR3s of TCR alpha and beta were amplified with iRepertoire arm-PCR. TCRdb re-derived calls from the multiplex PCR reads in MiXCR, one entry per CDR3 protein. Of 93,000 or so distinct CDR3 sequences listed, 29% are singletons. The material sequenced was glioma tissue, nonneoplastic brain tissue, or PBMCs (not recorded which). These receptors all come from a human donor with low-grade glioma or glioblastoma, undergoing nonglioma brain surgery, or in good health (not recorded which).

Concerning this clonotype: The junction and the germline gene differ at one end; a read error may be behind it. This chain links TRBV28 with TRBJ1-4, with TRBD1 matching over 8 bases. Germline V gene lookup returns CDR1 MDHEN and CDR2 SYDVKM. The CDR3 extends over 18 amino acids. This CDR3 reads CASSSLRTGSGTNVKLFF. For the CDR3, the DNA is TGTGCCAGCAGTTCTTTAAGGACAGGGAGTGGAACTAATGTAAAACTGTTTTTT.

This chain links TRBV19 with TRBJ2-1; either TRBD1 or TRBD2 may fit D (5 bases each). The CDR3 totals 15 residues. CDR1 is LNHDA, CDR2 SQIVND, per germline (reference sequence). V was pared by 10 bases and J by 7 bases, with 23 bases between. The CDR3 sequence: CATSVGVGLQNEQFF. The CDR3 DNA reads TGTGCCACCTCAGTGGGGGTCGGGTTGCAAAATGAGCAGTTCTTC.

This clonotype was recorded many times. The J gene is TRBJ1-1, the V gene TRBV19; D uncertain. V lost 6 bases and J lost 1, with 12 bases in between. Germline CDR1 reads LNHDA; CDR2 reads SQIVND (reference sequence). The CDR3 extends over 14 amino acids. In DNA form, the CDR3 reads TGTGCCAGTAGATCCGGACGGAGGAACACTGAAGCTTTCTTT. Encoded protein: CASRSGRRNTEAFF.

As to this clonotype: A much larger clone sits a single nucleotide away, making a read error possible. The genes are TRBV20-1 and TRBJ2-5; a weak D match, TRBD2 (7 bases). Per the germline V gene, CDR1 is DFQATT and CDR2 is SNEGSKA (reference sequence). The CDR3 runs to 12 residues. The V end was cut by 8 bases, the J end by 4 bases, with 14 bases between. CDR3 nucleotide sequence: TGCAGTAGAAGGGGGGGCCTAGAGACCCAGTACTTC. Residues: CSRRGGLETQYF.

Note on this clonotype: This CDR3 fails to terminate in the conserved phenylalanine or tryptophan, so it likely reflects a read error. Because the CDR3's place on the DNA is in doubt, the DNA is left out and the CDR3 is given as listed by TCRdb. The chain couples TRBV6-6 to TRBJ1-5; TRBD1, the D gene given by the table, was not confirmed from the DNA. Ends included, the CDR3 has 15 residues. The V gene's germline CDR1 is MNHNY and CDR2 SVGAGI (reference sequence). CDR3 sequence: CASSGTGTSNQPKHL.

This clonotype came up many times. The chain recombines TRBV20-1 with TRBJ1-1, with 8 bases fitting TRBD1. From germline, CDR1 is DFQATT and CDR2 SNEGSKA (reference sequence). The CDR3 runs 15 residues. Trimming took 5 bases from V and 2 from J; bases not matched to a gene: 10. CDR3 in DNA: TGCAGTGCTCCTCAGACAGGGGTCCCCAACACTGAAGCTTTCTTT. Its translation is CSAPQTGVPNTEAFF.

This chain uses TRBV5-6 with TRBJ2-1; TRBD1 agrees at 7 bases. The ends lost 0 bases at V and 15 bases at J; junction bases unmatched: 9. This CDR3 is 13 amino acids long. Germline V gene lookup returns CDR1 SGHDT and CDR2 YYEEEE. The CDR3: CASSLALGQVGFF. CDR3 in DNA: TGTGCCAGCAGCTTGGCCCTCGGACAGGTTGGGTTCTTC.

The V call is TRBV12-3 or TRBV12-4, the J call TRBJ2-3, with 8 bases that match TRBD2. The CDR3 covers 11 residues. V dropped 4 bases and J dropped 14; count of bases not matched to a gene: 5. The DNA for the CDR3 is TGTGCCAGCAGTTCGGGGACTAGTTCGTATTTT. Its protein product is CASSSGTSSYF.

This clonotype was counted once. CDR3 amino acids: CASSQHEGPLIDTQYF. The CDR3 DNA reads as TGCGCCAGCAGCCAACACGAGGGGCCTCTCATAGATACGCAGTATTTT. This chain links TRBV4-1 with TRBJ2-3, with D perhaps TRBD1 or TRBD2 (5 bases each). CDR1 MGHRA and CDR2 YSYEKL come from the germline V gene. The CDR3 covers 16 residues. V dropped 2 bases and J dropped 5 bases, with 17 bases sitting between them.

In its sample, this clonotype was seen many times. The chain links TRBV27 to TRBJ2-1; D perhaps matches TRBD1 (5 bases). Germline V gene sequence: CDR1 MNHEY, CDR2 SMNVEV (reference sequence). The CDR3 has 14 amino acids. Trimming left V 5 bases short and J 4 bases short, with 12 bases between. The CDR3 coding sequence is TGTGCCAGCAGTCCGTACAGGAATTACAATGAGCAGTTCTTC. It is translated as CASSPYRNYNEQFF.

The CDR3 sequence is CASSHQGYTEAFF. For the CDR3, the DNA is TGCGCCAGCAGCCATCAGGGTTACACTGAAGCTTTCTTT. The V gene is TRBV4-1, the J gene TRBJ1-1; TRBD1 might be the D (5 bases). This CDR3 is 13 amino acids long. Trimming took off 3 bases at V and 3 bases at J, with 8 bases between the two ends. Per the germline V gene, CDR1 is MGHRA and CDR2 is YSYEKL.

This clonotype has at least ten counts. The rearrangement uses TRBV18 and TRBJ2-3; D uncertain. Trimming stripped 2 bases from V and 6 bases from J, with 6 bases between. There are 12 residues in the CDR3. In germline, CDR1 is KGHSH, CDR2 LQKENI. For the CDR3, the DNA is TGTGCCAGCTCACCAACCAGGGATACGCAGTATTTT. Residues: CASSPTRDTQYF.

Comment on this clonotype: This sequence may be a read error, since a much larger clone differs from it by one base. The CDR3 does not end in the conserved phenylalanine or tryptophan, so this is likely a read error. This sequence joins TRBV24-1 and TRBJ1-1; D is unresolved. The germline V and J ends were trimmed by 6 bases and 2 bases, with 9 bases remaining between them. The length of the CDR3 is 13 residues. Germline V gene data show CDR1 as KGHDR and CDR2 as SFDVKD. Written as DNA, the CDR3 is TGTGCCACCAGTTCCCGGAGTAACACTGAAGCTTTCTCT. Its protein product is CATSSRSNTEAFS.

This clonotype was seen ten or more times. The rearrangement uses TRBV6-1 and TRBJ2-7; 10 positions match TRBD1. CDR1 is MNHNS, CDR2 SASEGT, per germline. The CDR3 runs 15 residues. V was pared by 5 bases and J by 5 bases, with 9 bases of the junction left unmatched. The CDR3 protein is CASSNTGTGAHEQYF. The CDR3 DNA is TGTGCCAGCAGTAACACCGGGACAGGGGCCCACGAGCAGTACTTC.

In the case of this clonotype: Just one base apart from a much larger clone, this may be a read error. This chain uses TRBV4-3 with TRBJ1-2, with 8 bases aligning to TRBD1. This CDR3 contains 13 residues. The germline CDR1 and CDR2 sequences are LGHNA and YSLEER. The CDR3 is CASSQDRGRGCTF. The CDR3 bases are TGCGCCAGCAGCCAAGACAGGGGGCGAGGCTGCACCTTC.

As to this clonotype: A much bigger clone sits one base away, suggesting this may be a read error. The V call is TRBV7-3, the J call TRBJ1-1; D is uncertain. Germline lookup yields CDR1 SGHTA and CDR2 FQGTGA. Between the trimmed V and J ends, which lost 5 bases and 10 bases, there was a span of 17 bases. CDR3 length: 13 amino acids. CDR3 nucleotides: TGTGCCAGCAGCCAAGCCCATCGGGCAGTAGCTTTCTTT. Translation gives CASSQAHRAVAFF.

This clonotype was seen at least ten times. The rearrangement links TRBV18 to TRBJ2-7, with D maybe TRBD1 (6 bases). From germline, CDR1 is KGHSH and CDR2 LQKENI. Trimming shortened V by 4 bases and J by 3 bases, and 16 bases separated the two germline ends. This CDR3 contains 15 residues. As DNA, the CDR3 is TGTGCCAGCTCACATGGTATCAGGGGCAACTACGAGCAGTACTTC. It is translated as CASSHGIRGNYEQYF.

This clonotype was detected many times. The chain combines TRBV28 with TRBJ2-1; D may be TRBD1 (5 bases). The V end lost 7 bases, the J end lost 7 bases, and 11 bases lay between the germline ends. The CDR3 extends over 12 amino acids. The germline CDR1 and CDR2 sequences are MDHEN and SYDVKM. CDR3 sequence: CASKVPGNEQFF. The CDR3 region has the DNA TGTGCCAGCAAAGTCCCAGGGAATGAGCAGTTCTTC.

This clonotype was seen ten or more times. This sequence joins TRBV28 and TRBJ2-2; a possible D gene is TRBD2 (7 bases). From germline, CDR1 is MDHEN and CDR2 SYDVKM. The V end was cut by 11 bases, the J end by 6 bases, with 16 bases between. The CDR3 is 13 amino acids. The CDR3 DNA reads TGTGCCGGGGGCCTGGGGGGGTCCGGGGAGCTGTTTTTT. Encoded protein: CAGGLGGSGELFF.

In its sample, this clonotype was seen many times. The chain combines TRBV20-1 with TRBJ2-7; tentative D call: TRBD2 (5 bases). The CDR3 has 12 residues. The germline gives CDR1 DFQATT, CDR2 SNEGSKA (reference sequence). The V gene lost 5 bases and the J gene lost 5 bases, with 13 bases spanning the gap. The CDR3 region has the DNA TGCAGTGCTCCATTCCGGGGAAACGAGCAGTACTTC. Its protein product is CSAPFRGNEQYF.

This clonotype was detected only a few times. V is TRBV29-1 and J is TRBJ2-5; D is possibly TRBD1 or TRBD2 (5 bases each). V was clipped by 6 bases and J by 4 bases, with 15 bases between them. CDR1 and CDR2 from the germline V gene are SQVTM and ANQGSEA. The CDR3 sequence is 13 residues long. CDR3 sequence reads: CSVGPQTGETQYF. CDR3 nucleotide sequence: TGCAGCGTGGGACCTCAAACGGGAGAGACCCAGTACTTC.